A selection of T cell receptor beta chains follows, all from one sample in a study of blood T cell repertoires in COVID-19. Profiling relied on immunoSEQ multiplex PCR, and the TCRdb table lists in-frame clones only, not all of them. This sample has about 200,000 clones, with roughly 86% found just once. The source material was peripheral blood. The receptor source for this set is a man between 18 and 29 years old with active or convalescent COVID-19. Both conserved end residues are part of each CDR3. Each record gives: V gene, J gene, D gene, clone size, CDR3 DNA, CDR3 protein. A D gene is named only where the DNA matches it firmly. A clone size is listed for some rows: how often the clone was seen (once, few, many), or a class if it is expanded.

>TRBV27|TRBJ1-1|-|-
TGTGCCAGCAACGGGATAGGGGGGGGCTTGAACACTGAAGCTTTCTTT
CASNGIGGGLNTEAFF
>TRBV11-2|TRBJ1-6|TRBD1|-
TGTGCCAGCAGCTTGAAGGACAGGACCTATAATTCACCCCTCCACTTT
CASSLKDRTYNSPLHF
>TRBV5-1|TRBJ1-2|-|once
TGCGCCAGCAGCCCTGGGGCCGCCTTAAGTAGCAGGGGAGTTAACTATGGCTACACCTTC
CASSPGAALSSRGVNYGYTF
>TRBV6-2/TRBV6-3|TRBJ1-1|-|-
TGTGCCAGCAGTTACTCGCAAGATTACATGAACACTGAAGCTTTCTTT
CASSYSQDYMNTEAFF
>TRBV19|TRBJ1-5|-|-
TGTGCCAGTACCCCCGGTTCGGGAATTGGTCAGCCCCAGCATTTT
CASTPGSGIGQPQHF
>TRBV6-5|TRBJ1-3|-|-
TGTGCCAGCAAGACAGGTCCAGGGGATGGAAACACCATATATTTT
CASKTGPGDGNTIYF
>TRBV7-9|TRBJ2-7|-|-
TGTGCCAGCAGCTTAATCGAGCGGCCCCCCTACGAGCAGTACTTC
CASSLIERPPYEQYF
>TRBV29-1|TRBJ1-5|-|-
TGCAGCGTCGGCGGGGACCCAGATCAGCCCCAGCATTTT
CSVGGDPDQPQHF
>TRBV19|TRBJ2-1|-|-
TGTGCCAGTACCTCGGACAGAACCAATGAGCAGTTCTTC
CASTSDRTNEQFF
>TRBV3-1/TRBV3-2|TRBJ1-1|TRBD1|-
TGTGCCAGCAGCCATTTGGACAGGGGGACTGAAGCTTTCTTT
CASSHLDRGTEAFF
>TRBV30|TRBJ1-4|-|-
TGTGCCTCCAGCCTGGGGGGAGATGAAAAACTGTTTTTT
CASSLGGDEKLFF
>TRBV13|TRBJ1-1|-|-
TGTGCCAGCAGCTTAAGGGCAGGGTGGACTGAAGCTTTCTTT
CASSLRAGWTEAFF
>TRBV14|TRBJ2-3|TRBD2|-
TGTGCCAGCAGCCAACCGACTAGCGGGAGAAGCACAGATACGCAGTATTTT
CASSQPTSGRSTDTQYF
>TRBV5-1|TRBJ2-2|-|few
TGCGCCAGCAGCTTGATAGTGGGCGACACCGGGGAGCTGTTTTTT
CASSLIVGDTGELFF
>TRBV6-2/TRBV6-3|TRBJ2-5|-|-
TGTGCCAGCAGTTCGCCCCGGTCGAGGCAAGAGACCCAGTACTTC
CASSSPRSRQETQYF
>TRBV4-1|TRBJ2-1|-|-
TGCGCCAGCAGCCAAAATACCAGGGGATTTCCTTACAATGAGCAGTTCTTC
CASSQNTRGFPYNEQFF
>TRBV27|TRBJ2-2|TRBD1|-
TGTGCCAGCACCCAAGGTGACAGGGTGAACACCGGGGAGCTGTTTTTT
CASTQGDRVNTGELFF
>TRBV7-9|TRBJ1-2|-|-
TGTGCCAGCAGCACAAGGACTGCGTATGGCTACACCTTC
CASSTRTAYGYTF
>TRBV30|TRBJ1-1|-|-
TGTGCCTGGAGTGTACCGGACAGAAAAAACACTGAAGCTTTCTTT
CAWSVPDRKNTEAFF
>TRBV10-2|TRBJ1-6|-|few
TGCGCCAGCAGCCGGACACAATATAATTCACCCCTCCACTTT
CASSRTQYNSPLHF
>TRBV7-9|TRBJ2-1|TRBD2|-
TGTGCCAGCAGCTTAGGGAGCCTAGCGGGAGTCGAGCAGTTCTTC
CASSLGSLAGVEQFF
>TRBV21-1|TRBJ2-1|-|once
TGTGCCATACGCCGGGACAGATACAATGAGCAGTTCTTC
CAIRRDRYNEQFF
>TRBV11-1|TRBJ2-7|-|-
TGTGCCAGCAGCTTAGTGAGGGGGAACGAGCAGTACTTC
CASSLVRGNEQYF
>TRBV15|TRBJ1-3|-|-
TGTGCCACCAGCATTCGACCGGGACAAATCATACCGCTCTCTGGAAACACCATATATTTT
CATSIRPGQIIPLSGNTIYF
>TRBV6-5|TRBJ1-2|-|-
TGTGCCAGCAGGAAGGACAGACTGACCTATGGCTACACCTTC
CASRKDRLTYGYTF
>TRBV15|TRBJ1-1|-|-
TGTGCCACCAGCAGAGAGGTGGTGTCGGTGGACACTGAAGCTTTCTTT
CATSREVVSVDTEAFF
>TRBV6-5|TRBJ2-2|-|-
TGTGCCAGCAGTTACCAGAACACCGGGGAGCTGTTTTTT
CASSYQNTGELFF
>TRBV27|TRBJ2-7|-|-
TGTGCCAGCAGTTTGCTCGGTAATCGCGAGCAGTACTTC
CASSLLGNREQYF
>TRBV5-1|TRBJ2-5|TRBD1|-
TGCGCCAGCAGCTTGGGGACAGGGATACAGGAGACCCAGTACTTC
CASSLGTGIQETQYF
>TRBV30|TRBJ1-6|TRBD1|-
TGTGCCTGGTCGCCCCGACAGGGCTATAATTCACCCCTCCACTTT
CAWSPRQGYNSPLHF
>TRBV14|TRBJ2-2|-|-
TGTGCCAGCACCCCAGGTGGCAAAACGAACACCGGGGAGCTGTTTTTT
CASTPGGKTNTGELFF
>TRBV18|TRBJ2-1|-|-
TGTGCCAGCTCCCCCCGACAGAGCTCCTACAATGAGCAGTTCTTC
CASSPRQSSYNEQFF
>TRBV2|TRBJ2-5|TRBD2|-
TGTGCCGCCAGCGGGAGCACACAGGAGACCCAGTACTTC
CAASGSTQETQYF
>TRBV2|TRBJ2-7|TRBD2|-
TGTGCCAGCCGGACTAGCGGTGCCTACGAGCAGTACTTC
CASRTSGAYEQYF
>TRBV5-1|TRBJ2-4|TRBD1|once
TGCGCCAGCAGGCAGACAGGGTCTGACATTCAGTACTTC
CASRQTGSDIQYF
>TRBV19|TRBJ2-3|TRBD1|once
TGTGCCAGTAGGGGGTCTGGGACAGGGTCGATGTATACGCAGTATTTT
CASRGSGTGSMYTQYF
>TRBV3-1/TRBV3-2|TRBJ1-4|-|-
TGTGCCAGCAGCCAAGAAAAAGGGGGAACTAATGAAAAACTGTTTTTT
CASSQEKGGTNEKLFF
>TRBV5-1|TRBJ1-5|TRBD1|-
TGCGCCAGCAGCGCGGGACAGGGGTTTGACCAGCCCCAGCATTTT
CASSAGQGFDQPQHF
>TRBV5-6|TRBJ2-5|-|-
TGTGCCAGCAGCTTCGGGGAAGAGACCCAGTACTTC
CASSFGEETQYF
>TRBV6-5|TRBJ1-2|-|-
TGTGCCAGCAGTTTTTCCGACAGCTATGGCTACACCTTC
CASSFSDSYGYTF